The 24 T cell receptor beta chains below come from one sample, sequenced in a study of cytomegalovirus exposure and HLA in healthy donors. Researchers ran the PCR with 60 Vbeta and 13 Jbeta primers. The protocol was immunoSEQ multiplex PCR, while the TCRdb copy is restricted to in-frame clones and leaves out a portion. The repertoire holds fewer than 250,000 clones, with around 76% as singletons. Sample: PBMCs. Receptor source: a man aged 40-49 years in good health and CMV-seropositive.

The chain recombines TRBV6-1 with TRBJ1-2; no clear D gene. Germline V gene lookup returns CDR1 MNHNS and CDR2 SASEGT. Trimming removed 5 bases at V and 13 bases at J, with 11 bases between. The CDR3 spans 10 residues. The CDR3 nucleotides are TGTGCCAGCAGTAGTAACACCCGCACCTTC. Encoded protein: CASSSNTRTF.

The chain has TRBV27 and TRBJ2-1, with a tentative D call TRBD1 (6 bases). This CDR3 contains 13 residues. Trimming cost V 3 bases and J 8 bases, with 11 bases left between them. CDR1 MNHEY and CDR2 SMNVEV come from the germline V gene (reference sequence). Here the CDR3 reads CASSFLAGDEQFF. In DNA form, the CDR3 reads TGTGCCAGCAGTTTTCTAGCAGGGGATGAGCAGTTCTTC.

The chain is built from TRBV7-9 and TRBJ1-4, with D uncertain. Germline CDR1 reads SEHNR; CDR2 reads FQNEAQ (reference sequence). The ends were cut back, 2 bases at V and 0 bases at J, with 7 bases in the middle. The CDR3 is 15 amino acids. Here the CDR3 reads CASSLTGSTNEKLFF. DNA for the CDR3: TGTGCCAGCAGCTTAACGGGTTCAACTAATGAAAAACTGTTTTTT.

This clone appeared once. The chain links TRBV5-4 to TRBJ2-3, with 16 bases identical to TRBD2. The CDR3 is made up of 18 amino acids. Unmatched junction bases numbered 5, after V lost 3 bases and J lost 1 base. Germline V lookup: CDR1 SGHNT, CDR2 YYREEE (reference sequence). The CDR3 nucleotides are TGTGCCAGCAGCTCCGGGACTAGCGGGAGGGCGCGCACAGATACGCAGTATTTT. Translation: CASSSGTSGRARTDTQYF.

CDR3 sequence: CASSQEASGYTGELFF. DNA for the CDR3: TGTGCCAGCAGCCAAGAGGCTAGCGGGTACACCGGGGAGCTGTTTTTT. The chain joins TRBV4-2 to TRBJ2-2, with 8 nucleotides matching TRBD2. With V trimmed by 0 bases and J by 3 bases, 3 bases remained unmatched. The length of the CDR3 is 16 residues. Germline CDR1 and CDR2: LGHNA and YNFKEQ.

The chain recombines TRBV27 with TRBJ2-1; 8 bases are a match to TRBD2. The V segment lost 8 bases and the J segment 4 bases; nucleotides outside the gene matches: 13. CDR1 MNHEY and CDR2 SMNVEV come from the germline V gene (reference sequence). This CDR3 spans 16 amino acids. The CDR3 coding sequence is TGTGCCAGCGCCCCCCGGATTAGCGGGACTTACAATGAGCAGTTCTTC. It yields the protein CASAPRISGTYNEQFF.

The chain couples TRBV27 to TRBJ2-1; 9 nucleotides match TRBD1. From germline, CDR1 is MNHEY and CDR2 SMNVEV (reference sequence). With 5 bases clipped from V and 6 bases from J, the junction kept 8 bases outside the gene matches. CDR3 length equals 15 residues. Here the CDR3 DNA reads TGTGCCAGCAGTCGGGACAGGGAGTCTCTCAATGAGCAGTTCTTC. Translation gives CASSRDRESLNEQFF.

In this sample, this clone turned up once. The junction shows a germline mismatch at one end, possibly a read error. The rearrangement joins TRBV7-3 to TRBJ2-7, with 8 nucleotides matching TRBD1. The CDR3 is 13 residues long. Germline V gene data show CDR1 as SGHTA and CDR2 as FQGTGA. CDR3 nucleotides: TGTGCCAGCAGCCTAACAGGGGGCTACGAGCAGTACTTC. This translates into CASSLTGGYEQYF.

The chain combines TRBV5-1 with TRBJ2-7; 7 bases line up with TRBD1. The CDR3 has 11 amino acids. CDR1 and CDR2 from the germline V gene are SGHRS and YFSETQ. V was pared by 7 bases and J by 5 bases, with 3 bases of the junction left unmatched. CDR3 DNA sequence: TGCGCCAGCCGGGACAGTGACGAGCAGTACTTC. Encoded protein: CASRDSDEQYF.

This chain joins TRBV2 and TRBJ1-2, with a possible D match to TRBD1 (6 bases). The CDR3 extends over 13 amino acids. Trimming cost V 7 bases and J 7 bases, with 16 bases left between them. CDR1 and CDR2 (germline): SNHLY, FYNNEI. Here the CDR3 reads CASTKDRNSGYTF. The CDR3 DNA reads TGTGCCAGCACCAAAGACAGGAATAGTGGCTACACCTTC.

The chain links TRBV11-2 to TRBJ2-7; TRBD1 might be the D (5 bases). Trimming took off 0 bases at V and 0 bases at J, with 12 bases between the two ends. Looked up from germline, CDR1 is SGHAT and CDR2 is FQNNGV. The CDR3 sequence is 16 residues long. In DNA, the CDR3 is TGTGCCAGCAGCTTAGATCTGGGGCCGAGCTCCTACGAGCAGTACTTC. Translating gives CASSLDLGPSSYEQYF.

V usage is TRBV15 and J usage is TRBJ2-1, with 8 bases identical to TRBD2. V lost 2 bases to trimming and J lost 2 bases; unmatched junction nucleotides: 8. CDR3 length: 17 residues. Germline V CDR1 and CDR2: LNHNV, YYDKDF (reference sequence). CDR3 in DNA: TGTGCCACCAGCAGATTGGTGGGAGCGGGAGCCTACAATGAGCAGTTCTTC. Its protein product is CATSRLVGAGAYNEQFF.

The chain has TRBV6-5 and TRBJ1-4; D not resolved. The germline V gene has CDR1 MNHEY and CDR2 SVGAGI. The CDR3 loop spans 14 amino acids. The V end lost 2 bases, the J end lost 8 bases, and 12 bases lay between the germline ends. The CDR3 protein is CASSYNGFREKLFF. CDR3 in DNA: TGTGCCAGCAGTTACAACGGGTTTCGAGAAAAACTGTTTTTT.

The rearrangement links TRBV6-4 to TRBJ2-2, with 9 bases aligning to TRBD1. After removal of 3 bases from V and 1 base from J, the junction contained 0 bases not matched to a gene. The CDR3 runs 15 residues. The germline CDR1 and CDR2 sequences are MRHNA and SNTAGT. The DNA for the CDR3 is TGTGCCAGCAGTGAGGGACAGGGGAACACCGGGGAGCTGTTTTTT. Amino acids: CASSEGQGNTGELFF.

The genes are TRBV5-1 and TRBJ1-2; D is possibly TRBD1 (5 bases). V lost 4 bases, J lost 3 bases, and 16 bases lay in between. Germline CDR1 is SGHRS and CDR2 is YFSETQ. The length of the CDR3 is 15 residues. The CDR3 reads CASSPSGGADYGYTF. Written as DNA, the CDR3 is TGCGCCAGCAGCCCGAGTGGAGGGGCTGACTATGGCTACACCTTC.

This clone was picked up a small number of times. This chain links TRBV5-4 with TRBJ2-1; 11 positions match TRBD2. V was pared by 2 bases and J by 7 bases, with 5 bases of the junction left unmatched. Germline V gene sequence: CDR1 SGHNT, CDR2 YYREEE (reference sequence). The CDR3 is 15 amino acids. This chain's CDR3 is CASSLRLAGRNEQFF. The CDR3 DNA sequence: TGTGCCAGCAGCTTAAGACTAGCGGGAAGGAATGAGCAGTTCTTC.

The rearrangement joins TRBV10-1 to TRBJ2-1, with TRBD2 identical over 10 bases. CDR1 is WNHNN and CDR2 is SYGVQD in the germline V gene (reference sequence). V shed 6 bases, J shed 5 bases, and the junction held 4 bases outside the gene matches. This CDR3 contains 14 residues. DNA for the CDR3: TGCGCCAGCAGCACAAGCGGGAGGGACAATGAGCAGTTCTTC. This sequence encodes CASSTSGRDNEQFF.

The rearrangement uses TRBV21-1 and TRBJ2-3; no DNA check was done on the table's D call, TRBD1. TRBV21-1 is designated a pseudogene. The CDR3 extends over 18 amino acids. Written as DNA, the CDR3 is TGTGCCAGCAGCAAAGGGGGACAGGGTAGACATAGCACAGATACGCAGTATTTT. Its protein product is CASSKGGQGRHSTDTQYF.

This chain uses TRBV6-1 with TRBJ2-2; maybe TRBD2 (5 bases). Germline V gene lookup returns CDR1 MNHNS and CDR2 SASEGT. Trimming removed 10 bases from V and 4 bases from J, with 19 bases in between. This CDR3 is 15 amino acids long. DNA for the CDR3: TGTGCCACCCGCCTTATGAGGGAAATCACCGGGGAGCTGTTTTTT. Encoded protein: CATRLMREITGELFF.

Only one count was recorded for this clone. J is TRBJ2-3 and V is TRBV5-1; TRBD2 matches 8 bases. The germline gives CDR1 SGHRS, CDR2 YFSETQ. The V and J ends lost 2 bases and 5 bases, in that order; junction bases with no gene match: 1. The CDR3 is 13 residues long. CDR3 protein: CASSFGTRDTQYF. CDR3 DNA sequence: TGCGCCAGCAGCTTCGGGACTAGAGATACGCAGTATTTT.

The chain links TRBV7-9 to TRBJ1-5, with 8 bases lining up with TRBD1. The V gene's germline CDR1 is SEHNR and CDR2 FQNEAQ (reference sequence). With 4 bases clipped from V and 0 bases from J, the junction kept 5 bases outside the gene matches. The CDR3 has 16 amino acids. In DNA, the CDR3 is TGTGCCAGCAGCTCAGGGGGCGGGTATAGCAATCAGCCCCAGCATTTT. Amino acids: CASSSGGGYSNQPQHF. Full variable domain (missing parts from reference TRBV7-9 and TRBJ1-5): DTGVSQNPRHKITKRGQNVTFRCDPISEHNRLYWYRQTLGQGPEFLTYFQNEAQLEKSRLLSDRFSAERPKGSFSTLEIQRTEQGDSAMYLCASSSGGGYSNQPQHFGDGTRLSIL.

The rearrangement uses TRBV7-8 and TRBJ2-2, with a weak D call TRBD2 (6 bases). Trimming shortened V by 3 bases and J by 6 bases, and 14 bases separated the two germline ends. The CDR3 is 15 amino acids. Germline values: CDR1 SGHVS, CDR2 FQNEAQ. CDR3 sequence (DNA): TGTGCCAGCAGCTTCGGGGGTAAAGGATCCGGGGAGCTGTTTTTT. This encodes CASSFGGKGSGELFF.

This chain's CDR3 is CASISGGRRDVNEQFF. CDR3 coding DNA: TGTGCCAGTATATCGGGGGGTCGGCGGGACGTGAATGAGCAGTTCTTC. The chain couples TRBV19 to TRBJ2-1, with 7 positions matching TRBD2. In germline, CDR1 is LNHDA, CDR2 SQIVND (reference sequence). The CDR3 is 16 amino acids. The V segment lost 7 bases and the J segment 7 bases; nucleotides outside the gene matches: 16.

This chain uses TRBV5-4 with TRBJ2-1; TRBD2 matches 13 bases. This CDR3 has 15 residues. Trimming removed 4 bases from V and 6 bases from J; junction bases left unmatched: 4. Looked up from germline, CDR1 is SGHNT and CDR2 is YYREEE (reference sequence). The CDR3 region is CASSLRTSGSNEQFF. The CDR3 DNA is TGTGCCAGCAGCCTCCGGACTAGCGGGAGCAATGAGCAGTTCTTC. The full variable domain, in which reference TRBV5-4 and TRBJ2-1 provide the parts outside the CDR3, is ETGVTQSPTHLIKTRGQQVTLRCSSQSGHNTVSWYQQALGQGPQFIFQYYREEENGRGNFPPRFSGLQFPNYSSELNVNALELDDSALYLCASSLRTSGSNEQFFGPGTRLTVL.